The sequence of this T cell receptor (beta chain) was determined in a study of blood T cell repertoires in COVID-19. Study as a whole: Both acute and convalescent COVID-19 samples were obtained from the United States, Italy and Spain.

Method: immunoSEQ multiplex PCR; TCRdb's copy keeps in-frame clones and lacks some. The data contain some 360,000 clones, around 87% of them seen just once; the ten biggest clones take up roughly 2.1%. This CDR3 region has 14 residues. Trimming took 5 bases from V and 0 from J, leaving 11 bases between them. Germline V lookup: CDR1 SGHTA, CDR2 FQGTGA. This chain links TRBV7-3 with TRBJ2-7, with D possibly TRBD2 on 5 matching bases. The sequencing sample was made of peripheral blood. This sequence originates from a woman aged 55-70 years with COVID-19, enrolled during active disease. CDR3 sequence (DNA): TGTGCCAGCAGCGCGTCCGGGAACTCCTACGAGCAGTACTTC. This codes for CASSASGNSYEQYF.